These 24 T cell receptor beta chains came from one sample sequenced in a study of beta chain features in type 1 diabetes. The sequenced template was cDNA made from the entire isolated RNA. Method: immunoSEQ multiplex PCR; TCRdb's copy keeps in-frame clones and lacks some. This sample carries 900,000 or so clones, under 20% of them seen once, and the ten largest clones take around 0.02%. The source material was naive CD4+ T cells from blood. Receptor source: a young woman in good health.

The chain uses TRBV6-5 and TRBJ2-7; D is tentatively TRBD1 or TRBD2 (5 bases each). V dropped 0 bases and J dropped 1 base, with 10 bases sitting between them. CDR1 and CDR2 (germline): MNHEY, SVGAGI. This CDR3 has 15 amino acids. The CDR3 spells CASSYSVWGSYEQYF. The DNA of the CDR3 is TGTGCCAGCAGTTACTCCGTGTGGGGGTCCTACGAGCAGTACTTC.

This chain uses TRBV6-1 with TRBJ2-3, with 8 positions matching TRBD2. Germline CDR1 MNHNS, CDR2 SASEGT. This CDR3 has 14 residues. V trimming: 7 bases; J trimming: 4 bases; junction bases outside the gene matches: 7. The CDR3 protein is CASITAGAPDTQYF. CDR3 nucleotides: TGTGCCAGCATAACAGCGGGAGCGCCAGATACGCAGTATTTT.

V gene TRBV6-5 combines with J gene TRBJ2-2, with 8 bases matching TRBD2. This CDR3 has 15 amino acids. Germline V gives CDR1 MNHEY, CDR2 SVGAGI. V lost 8 bases and J lost 5; bases outside the gene matches: 10. CDR3 sequence reads: CASSRGSSGTGELFF. For the CDR3, the DNA is TGTGCCAGCTCGAGGGGGTCTAGCGGGACCGGGGAGCTGTTTTTT.

This clone turned up a few times. The chain has TRBV5-1 and TRBJ1-2; D is uncertain. The germline gives CDR1 SGHRS, CDR2 YFSETQ. The CDR3 totals 14 residues. Trimming took off 4 bases at V and 2 bases at J, with 12 bases between the two ends. CDR3 sequence: CASSPVGRNYGYTF. DNA for the CDR3: TGCGCCAGCAGCCCGGTCGGACGGAACTATGGCTACACCTTC.

V gene TRBV7-9 combines with J gene TRBJ2-2; D is unclear. Germline V CDR1 and CDR2: SEHNR, FQNEAQ (reference sequence). The CDR3 is 11 residues long. V shed 0 bases and J shed 10 bases, with 3 bases lying between them. Here the CDR3 DNA reads TGTGCCAGCAGCTTAGCGGAGGAGCTGTTTTTT. Translated: CASSLAEELFF.

In its sample, this clone was seen a few times. The J gene is TRBJ1-1, the V gene TRBV19; 7 positions agree with TRBD1. V trimming: 2 bases; J trimming: 3 bases; junction bases outside the gene matches: 3. The CDR3 is 14 amino acids. The germline V gene has CDR1 LNHDA and CDR2 SQIVND (reference sequence). The CDR3 DNA reads TGTGCCAGTAGTATATCAGGGGGATACACTGAAGCTTTCTTT. This codes for CASSISGGYTEAFF.

A remark on this clone: Other DNA sequences within the sample encode an identical CDR3. The J gene is TRBJ2-6, the V gene TRBV28, with D possibly TRBD1 on 6 matching bases. Germline V CDR1 and CDR2: MDHEN, SYDVKM. Trimming removed 6 bases at V and 4 bases at J, with 13 bases between. The CDR3 totals 15 residues. The DNA for the CDR3 is TGTGCCAGCAGATCCCAGGGGTCCGGGGCCAACGTCCTGACTTTC. Translating it yields CASRSQGSGANVLTF.

The chain has TRBV6-6 and TRBJ2-1, with D possibly TRBD1 on 6 matching bases. This CDR3 has 14 residues. V shed 5 bases and J shed 5 bases, with 13 bases lying between them. CDR1 is MNHNY, CDR2 SVGAGI, per germline (reference sequence). The CDR3 region is CASSRPTGNNEQFF. The CDR3 DNA follows: TGTGCCAGCAGTCGCCCGACAGGAAACAATGAGCAGTTCTTC.

The chain carries TRBV5-1 and TRBJ2-1, with D hard to call. This CDR3 has 13 amino acids. From germline, CDR1 is SGHRS and CDR2 YFSETQ. The germline V and J ends were trimmed by 4 bases and 6 bases, with 11 bases remaining between them. CDR3 in amino acids: CASSPESGNEQFF. As DNA, the CDR3 is TGCGCCAGCAGCCCGGAGTCGGGCAATGAGCAGTTCTTC.

This clone turned up a few times. The chain joins TRBV28 to TRBJ2-7, with 11 bases fitting TRBD2. This CDR3 comprises 19 residues. From germline, CDR1 is MDHEN and CDR2 SYDVKM. V lost 7 bases and J lost 2; bases outside the gene matches: 19. In nucleotides, the CDR3 is TGTGCCAGCATTCGGACTAGCGGGTGGAAGTCCTCCTACACCTACGAGCAGTACTTC. Its protein product is CASIRTSGWKSSYTYEQYF.

This clone was seen only once. The V gene is TRBV11-3, the J gene TRBJ1-5, with D possibly matching TRBD1 (5 bases). CDR3 length: 18 amino acids. Looked up from germline, CDR1 is SGHNT and CDR2 is YENEEA. Trimming left V 4 bases short and J 1 base short, with 20 bases between. The CDR3 DNA follows: TGTGCCAGCAGCTCCCACCTTTTAGCGGACATCAGCAATCAGCCCCAGCATTTT. Protein product: CASSSHLLADISNQPQHF.

V usage is TRBV7-9 and J usage is TRBJ2-7; 8 bases line up with TRBD2. In germline, CDR1 is SEHNR, CDR2 FQNEAQ (reference sequence). There are 15 residues in the CDR3. With V trimmed by 3 bases and J by 1 base, 5 bases remained unmatched. The CDR3 region is CASSFTAGGSYEQYF. CDR3 nucleotide sequence: TGTGCCAGCAGCTTTACCGCGGGAGGTTCCTACGAGCAGTACTTC.

Concerning this clone: Within the sample, other DNA sequences also encode this same CDR3. The chain is built from TRBV7-9 and TRBJ2-1, with a possible D match to TRBD2 (5 bases). V lost 5 bases and J 6 bases, leaving 14 bases between the germline ends. The CDR3 contains 14 residues. Germline CDR1 and CDR2: SEHNR and FQNEAQ (reference sequence). CDR3 in amino acids: CASSLKGAANEQFF. The DNA of the CDR3 is TGTGCCAGCAGCCTCAAAGGAGCGGCCAATGAGCAGTTCTTC. The variable domain in full, completed from reference TRBV7-9 and TRBJ2-1, reads DTGVSQNPRHKITKRGQNVTFRCDPISEHNRLYWYRQTLGQGPEFLTYFQNEAQLEKSRLLSDRFSAERPKGSFSTLEIQRTEQGDSAMYLCASSLKGAANEQFFGPGTRLTVL.

The CDR3, as DNA: TGTGCCAGCAGTGACGGGAGTTCAACTAATGAAAAACTGTTTTTT. This gives the protein CASSDGSSTNEKLFF. The rearrangement uses TRBV2 and TRBJ1-4; D not certain. CDR3 length: 15 residues. Germline CDR1 reads SNHLY; CDR2 reads FYNNEI. Deletions cut 3 bases from V and 0 bases from J, with 8 bases between.

A few counts support this clone. The V call is TRBV18, the J call TRBJ1-2, with D maybe TRBD1 (6 bases). In germline, CDR1 is KGHSH, CDR2 LQKENI. V gave up 3 bases and J gave up 3 bases, with 11 bases separating them. This CDR3 has 14 residues. CDR3 protein: CASSPYREDYGYTF. CDR3 nucleotide sequence: TGTGCCAGCTCACCCTACAGGGAGGACTATGGCTACACCTTC.

J is TRBJ2-1 and V is TRBV7-2; 7 bases match TRBD1. V was pared by 4 bases and J by 3 bases, with 9 bases of the junction left unmatched. The CDR3 loop spans 16 amino acids. Germline lookup yields CDR1 SGHTA and CDR2 FQGNSA. The CDR3: CASSSYGAGGYNEQFF. CDR3 DNA: TGTGCCAGCAGCTCCTACGGGGCAGGGGGCTACAATGAGCAGTTCTTC.

This sequence joins TRBV4-3 and TRBJ2-2; D is perhaps TRBD2 (5 bases). Trimming took 1 base from V and 5 from J, leaving 11 bases between them. Germline CDR1 LGHNA, CDR2 YSLEER. The CDR3 has 15 amino acids. Here the CDR3 reads CASSQGGGPTGELFF. The DNA of the CDR3 is TGCGCCAGCAGCCAAGGCGGAGGTCCTACCGGGGAGCTGTTTTTT.

The J gene is TRBJ2-7, the V gene TRBV11-2; no clear D gene. CDR1 SGHAT and CDR2 FQNNGV come from the germline V gene. V was trimmed by 0 bases and J by 7 bases, leaving 4 bases between them. The CDR3 is made up of 11 amino acids. The CDR3 is CASSLDLEQYF. The CDR3 DNA is TGTGCCAGCAGCTTAGACCTAGAGCAGTACTTC.

The rearrangement links TRBV4-3 to TRBJ2-5; no firm D call. The J call may be mistaken, given a closer DNA end match to TRBJ2-7. Looked up from germline, CDR1 is LGHNA and CDR2 is YSLEER. This CDR3 has 13 residues. Written as DNA, the CDR3 is TGCGCCAGCAGCCTCCGATTCCTCTACGAGCAGTACTTC. Its translation: CASSLRFLYEQYF.

There are a few counts of this clone. The chain couples TRBV4-2 to TRBJ2-3; TRBD2 aligns across 15 bases. Germline V lookup: CDR1 LGHNA, CDR2 YNFKEQ. The CDR3 loop spans 19 amino acids. V lost 2 bases, J lost 6 bases, and 12 bases stayed unmatched. The chain's CDR3 is CASSQKVGGLAGGPDTQYF. The CDR3 bases are TGTGCCAGCAGCCAAAAAGTCGGCGGACTAGCGGGAGGGCCGGATACGCAGTATTTT.

V gene TRBV18 combines with J gene TRBJ2-7; possibly TRBD1 for D (6 bases). CDR1 and CDR2 (germline): KGHSH, LQKENI. The CDR3 loop spans 15 amino acids. V lost 3 bases and J 2 bases, leaving 14 bases between the germline ends. The CDR3 here is CASSPRQGFTYEQYF. The CDR3 nucleotides read TGTGCCAGCTCACCCCGCCAGGGGTTTACCTACGAGCAGTACTTC.

V gene TRBV5-1 combines with J gene TRBJ2-1, with 9 positions matching TRBD2. CDR1 is SGHRS, CDR2 YFSETQ, per germline. V shed 0 bases and J 8 bases; nucleotides not matched to a gene: 6. This CDR3 spans 15 amino acids. This CDR3 is CASSLVVAGDHEQFF. The CDR3 DNA follows: TGCGCCAGCAGCTTGGTGGTAGCGGGAGACCATGAGCAGTTCTTC.

The genes are TRBV4-2 and TRBJ2-1; D is undetermined. Germline assignment: CDR1 LGHNA and CDR2 YNFKEQ. V lost 0 bases and J lost 3, with 0 bases in between. The CDR3 length is 12 residues. Here the CDR3 reads CASSQDYNEQFF. The CDR3 bases are TGTGCCAGCAGCCAAGACTACAATGAGCAGTTCTTC.

This clone has a handful of counts. This chain uses TRBV7-2 with TRBJ2-2, with 12 bases lining up with TRBD2. Germline loops: CDR1 SGHTA, CDR2 FQGNSA. With V trimmed by 3 bases and J by 8 bases, 4 bases remained unmatched. The CDR3 is made up of 15 amino acids. The CDR3 loop is CASSFGLAGSGELFF. In DNA, the CDR3 is TGTGCCAGCAGCTTCGGACTAGCGGGATCTGGGGAGCTGTTTTTT.